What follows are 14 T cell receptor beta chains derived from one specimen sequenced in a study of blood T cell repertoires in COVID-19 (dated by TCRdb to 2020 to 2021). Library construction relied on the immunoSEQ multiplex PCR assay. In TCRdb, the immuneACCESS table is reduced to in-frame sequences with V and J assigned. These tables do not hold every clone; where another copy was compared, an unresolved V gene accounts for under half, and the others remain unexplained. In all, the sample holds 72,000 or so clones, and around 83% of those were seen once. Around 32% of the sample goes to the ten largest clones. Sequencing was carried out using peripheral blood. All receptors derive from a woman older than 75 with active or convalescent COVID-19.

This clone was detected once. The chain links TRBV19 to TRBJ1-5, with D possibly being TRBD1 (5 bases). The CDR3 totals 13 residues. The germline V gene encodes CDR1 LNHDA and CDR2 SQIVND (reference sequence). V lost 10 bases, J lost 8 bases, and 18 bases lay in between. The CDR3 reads CATTVRVGEPQHF. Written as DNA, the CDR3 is TGTGCCACAACTGTCAGGGTTGGCGAGCCCCAGCATTTT.

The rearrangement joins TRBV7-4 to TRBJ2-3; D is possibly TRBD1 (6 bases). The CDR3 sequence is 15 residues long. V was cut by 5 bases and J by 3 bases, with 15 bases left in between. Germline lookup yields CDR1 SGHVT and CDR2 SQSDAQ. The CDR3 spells CASSPELGATDTQYF. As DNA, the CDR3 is TGTGCCAGCAGCCCAGAATTGGGGGCTACAGATACGCAGTATTTT.

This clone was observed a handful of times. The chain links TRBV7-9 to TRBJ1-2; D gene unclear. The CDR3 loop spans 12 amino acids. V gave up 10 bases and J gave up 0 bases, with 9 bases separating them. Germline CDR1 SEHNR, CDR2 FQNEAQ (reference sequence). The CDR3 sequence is CATAETNYGYTF. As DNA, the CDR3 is TGTGCCACCGCGGAGACTAACTATGGCTACACCTTC.

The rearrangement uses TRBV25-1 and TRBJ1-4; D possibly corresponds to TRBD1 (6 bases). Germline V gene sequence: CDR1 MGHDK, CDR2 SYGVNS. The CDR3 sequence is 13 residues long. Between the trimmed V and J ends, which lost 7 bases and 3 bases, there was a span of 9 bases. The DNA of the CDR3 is TGTGCCAGCAACAGGGCCTCTAATGAAAAACTGTTTTTT. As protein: CASNRASNEKLFF.

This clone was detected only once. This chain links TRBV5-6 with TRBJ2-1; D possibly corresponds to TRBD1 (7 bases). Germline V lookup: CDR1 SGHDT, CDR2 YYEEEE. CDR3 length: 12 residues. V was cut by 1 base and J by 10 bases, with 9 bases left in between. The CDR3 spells CASSLQGGEQFF. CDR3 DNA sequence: TGTGCCAGCAGCTTGCAGGGGGGCGAGCAGTTCTTC.

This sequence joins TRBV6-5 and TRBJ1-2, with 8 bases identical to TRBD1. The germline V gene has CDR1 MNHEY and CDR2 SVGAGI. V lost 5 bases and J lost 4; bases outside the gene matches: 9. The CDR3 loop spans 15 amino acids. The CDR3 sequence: CASSILRGQGYGYTF. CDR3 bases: TGTGCCAGCAGTATACTCAGGGGGCAGGGCTATGGCTACACCTTC.

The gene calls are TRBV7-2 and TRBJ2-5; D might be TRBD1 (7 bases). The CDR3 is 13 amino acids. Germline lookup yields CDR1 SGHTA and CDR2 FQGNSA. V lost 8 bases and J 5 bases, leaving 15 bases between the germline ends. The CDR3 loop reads CASGWRGQETQYF. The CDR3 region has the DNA TGTGCCAGCGGTTGGAGGGGGCAGGAGACCCAGTACTTC.

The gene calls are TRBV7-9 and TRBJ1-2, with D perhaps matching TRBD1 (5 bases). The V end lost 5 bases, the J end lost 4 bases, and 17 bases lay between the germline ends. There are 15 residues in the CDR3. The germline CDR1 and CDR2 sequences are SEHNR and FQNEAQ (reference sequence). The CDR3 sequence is CASSPGGAETYGYTF. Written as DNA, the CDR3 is TGTGCCAGCAGCCCCGGTGGGGCAGAGACCTATGGCTACACCTTC.

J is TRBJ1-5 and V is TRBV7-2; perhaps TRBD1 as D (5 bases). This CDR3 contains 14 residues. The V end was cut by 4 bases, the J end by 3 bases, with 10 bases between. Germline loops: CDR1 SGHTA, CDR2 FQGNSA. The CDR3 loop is CASSSQGNNQPQHF. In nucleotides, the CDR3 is TGTGCCAGCAGCTCGCAGGGTAACAATCAGCCCCAGCATTTT.

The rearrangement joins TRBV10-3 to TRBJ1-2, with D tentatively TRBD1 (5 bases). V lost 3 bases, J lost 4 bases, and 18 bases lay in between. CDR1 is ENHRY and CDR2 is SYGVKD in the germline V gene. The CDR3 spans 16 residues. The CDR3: CAISDLSWAGPYGYTF. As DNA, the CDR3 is TGTGCCATCAGTGACCTATCTTGGGCAGGGCCCTATGGCTACACCTTC.

CDR3 sequence reads: CASSDASGLGASYGYTF. CDR3 DNA: TGTGCCAGCAGTGACGCGTCAGGTCTGGGGGCAAGCTATGGCTACACCTTC. This chain links TRBV6-1 with TRBJ1-2; TRBD1 might be the D (6 bases). CDR1 and CDR2 from the germline V gene are MNHNS and SASEGT. This CDR3 comprises 17 residues. Trimming took off 3 bases at V and 4 bases at J, with 21 bases between the two ends.

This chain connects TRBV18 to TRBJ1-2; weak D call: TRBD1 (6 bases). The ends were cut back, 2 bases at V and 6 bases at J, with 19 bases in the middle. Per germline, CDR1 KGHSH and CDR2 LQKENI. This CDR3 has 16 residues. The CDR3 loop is CASSPSRQVALDGYTF. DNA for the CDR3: TGTGCCAGCTCACCATCGCGACAGGTGGCCCTGGATGGCTACACCTTC.

CDR3: CASSFGGDHGDTQYF. As DNA, the CDR3 is TGTGCCAGCAGCTTCGGAGGGGATCATGGAGATACGCAGTATTTT. The V gene is TRBV7-7, the J gene TRBJ2-3; D may be TRBD2 (6 bases). The CDR3 sequence is 15 residues long. Germline values: CDR1 SSHAT, CDR2 FNYEAQ (reference sequence). Deletions cut 3 bases from V and 5 bases from J, with 15 bases between.

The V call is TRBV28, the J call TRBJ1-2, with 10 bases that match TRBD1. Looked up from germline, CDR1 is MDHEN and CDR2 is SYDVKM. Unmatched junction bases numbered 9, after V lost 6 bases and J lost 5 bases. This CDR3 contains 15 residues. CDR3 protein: CASSTGQGGKYGYTF. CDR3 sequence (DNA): TGTGCCAGCAGCACAGGACAGGGGGGGAAGTATGGCTACACCTTC.